The source of this TCR beta chain is a study of OX40 agonist ivuxolimab in advanced cancers. Across the study: Patients took ivuxolimab, an agonistic anti-OX40 (CD134) antibody. Recorded diagnoses for dose-escalation patients were hepatocellular carcinoma, melanoma, renal cell or head and neck cancer.

Profiled with immunoSEQ multiplex PCR; TCRdb holds only in-frame clones, not every one. The sample has 94,000 or so clones, approximately 80% seen once; the top ten hold approximately 6.3%. Study observations and caveats: CD4+ T cells averaged fewer expanded clones than CD8+ T cells. Some nonresponders also had low normalized T-cell clonal expansion.

CDR1 is MNHEY and CDR2 is SVGAGI in the germline V gene. This CDR3 has 13 amino acids. V lost 5 bases and J lost 3; bases outside the gene matches: 2. This clone was seen ten or more times. What it binds is unknown. Here the sequenced sample was CD4+ or CD8+ T cells sorted from blood, taken in a trial of the OX40 agonist ivuxolimab. The sequence was obtained from an adult with an advanced solid tumor such as melanoma, head and neck, liver or kidney cancer. The rearrangement links TRBV6-5 to TRBJ1-2, with TRBD1 matching over 8 bases. The CDR3 nucleotides are TGTGCCAGCAGTCCGGACAGGGACTATGGCTACACCTTC. Residues: CASSPDRDYGYTF.